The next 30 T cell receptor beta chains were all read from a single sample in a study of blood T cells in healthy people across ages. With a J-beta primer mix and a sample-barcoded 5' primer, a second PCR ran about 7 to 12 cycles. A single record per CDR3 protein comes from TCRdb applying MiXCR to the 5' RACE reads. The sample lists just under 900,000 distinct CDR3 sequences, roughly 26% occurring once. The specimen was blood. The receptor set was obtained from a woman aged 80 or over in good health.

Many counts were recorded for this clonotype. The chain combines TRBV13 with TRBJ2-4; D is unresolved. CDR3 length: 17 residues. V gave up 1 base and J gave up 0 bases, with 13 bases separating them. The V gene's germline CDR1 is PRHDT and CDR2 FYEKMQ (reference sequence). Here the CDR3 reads CASSLERYPIAKNIQYF. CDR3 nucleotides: TGTGCCAGCAGCTTAGAACGTTACCCTATAGCCAAAAACATTCAGTACTTC.

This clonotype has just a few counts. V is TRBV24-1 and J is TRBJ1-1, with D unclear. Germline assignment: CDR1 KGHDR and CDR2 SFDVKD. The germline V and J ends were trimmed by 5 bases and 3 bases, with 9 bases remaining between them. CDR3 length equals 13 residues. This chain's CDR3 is CATSVGEDTEAFF. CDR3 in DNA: TGTGCCACCAGTGTCGGGGAGGACACTGAAGCTTTCTTT.

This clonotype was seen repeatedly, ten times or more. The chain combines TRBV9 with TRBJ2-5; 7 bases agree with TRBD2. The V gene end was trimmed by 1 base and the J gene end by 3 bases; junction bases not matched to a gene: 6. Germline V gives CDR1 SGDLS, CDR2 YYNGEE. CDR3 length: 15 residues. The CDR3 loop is CASSVSLAGEETQYF. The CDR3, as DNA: TGTGCCAGCAGCGTAAGTTTAGCGGGCGAAGAGACCCAGTACTTC.

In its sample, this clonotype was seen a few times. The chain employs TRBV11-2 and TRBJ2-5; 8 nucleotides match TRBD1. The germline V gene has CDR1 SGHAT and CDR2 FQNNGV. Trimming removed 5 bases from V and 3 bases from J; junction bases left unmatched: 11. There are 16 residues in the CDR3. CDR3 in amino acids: CASSPGTGTLKETQYF. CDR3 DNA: TGTGCCAGCAGCCCCGGGACAGGCACCCTGAAAGAGACCCAGTACTTC.

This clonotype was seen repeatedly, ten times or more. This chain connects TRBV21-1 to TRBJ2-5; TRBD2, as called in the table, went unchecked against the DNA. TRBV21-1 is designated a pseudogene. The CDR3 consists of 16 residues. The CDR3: CASSKPTWDSQETQYF. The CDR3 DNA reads TGTGCCAGCAGCAAACCCACGTGGGACTCTCAAGAGACCCAGTACTTC.

The CDR3 region has the DNA TGTGCCAGCAGTTCAGGGGCGAAAGATACGCAGTATTTT. Translation gives CASSSGAKDTQYF. The V gene is TRBV28, the J gene TRBJ2-3; D perhaps matches TRBD1 (6 bases). CDR3 length: 13 residues. Germline V gene data show CDR1 as MDHEN and CDR2 as SYDVKM. V lost 4 bases to trimming and J lost 5 bases, with 10 bases between them.

The CDR3: CSARETGYNEKLFF. The CDR3 region has the DNA TGCAGTGCTAGAGAGACAGGGTATAATGAAAAACTGTTTTTT. The rearrangement uses TRBV20-1 and TRBJ1-4; 7 bases agree with TRBD1. Trimming cost V 0 bases and J 4 bases; bases outside gene matches: 2. The CDR3 extends over 14 amino acids. Germline assignment: CDR1 DFQATT and CDR2 SNEGSKA (reference sequence).

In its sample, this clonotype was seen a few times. CDR3 protein: CASSPPGDSGGETQYF. CDR3 in DNA: TGTGCCAGCAGCCCCCCTGGAGACTCCGGGGGAGAGACCCAGTACTTC. This chain links TRBV5-4 with TRBJ2-5; D may be TRBD2 (6 bases). The CDR3 is 16 amino acids. CDR1 is SGHNT and CDR2 is YYREEE in the germline V gene (reference sequence). Trimming left V 4 bases short and J 4 bases short, with 20 bases between.

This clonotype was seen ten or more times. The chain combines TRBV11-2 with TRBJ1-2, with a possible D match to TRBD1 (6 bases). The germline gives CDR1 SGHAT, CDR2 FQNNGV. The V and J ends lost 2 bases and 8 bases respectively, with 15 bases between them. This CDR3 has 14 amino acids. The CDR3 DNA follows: TGTGCCAGCAGCTTATGGAACACAGGGCACGGCTACACCTTC. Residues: CASSLWNTGHGYTF.

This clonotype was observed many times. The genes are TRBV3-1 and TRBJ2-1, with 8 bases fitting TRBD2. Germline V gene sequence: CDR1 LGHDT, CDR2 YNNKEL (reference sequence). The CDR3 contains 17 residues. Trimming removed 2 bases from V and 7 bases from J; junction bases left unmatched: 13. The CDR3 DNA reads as TGTGCCAGCAGCCAAAGCGGGGGTTTGGGGGCGAGGAATGAGCAGTTCTTC. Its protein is CASSQSGGLGARNEQFF.

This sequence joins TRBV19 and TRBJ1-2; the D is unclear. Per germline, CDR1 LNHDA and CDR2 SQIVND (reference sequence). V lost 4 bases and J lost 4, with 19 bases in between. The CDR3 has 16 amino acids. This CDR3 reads CASSRGSQIRVYGYTF. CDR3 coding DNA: TGTGCCAGTAGTAGGGGATCGCAGATTAGGGTCTATGGCTACACCTTC.

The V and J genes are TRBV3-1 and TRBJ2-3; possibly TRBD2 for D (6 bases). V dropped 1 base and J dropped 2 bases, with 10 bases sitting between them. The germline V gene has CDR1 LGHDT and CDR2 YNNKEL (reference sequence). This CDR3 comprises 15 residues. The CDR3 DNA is TGTGCCAGCAGCCAAGGGTTAGCGGCCACAGATACGCAGTATTTT. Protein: CASSQGLAATDTQYF.

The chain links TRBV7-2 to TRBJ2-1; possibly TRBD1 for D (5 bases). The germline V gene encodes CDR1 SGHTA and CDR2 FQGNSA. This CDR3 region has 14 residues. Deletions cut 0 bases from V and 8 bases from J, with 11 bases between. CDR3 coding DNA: TGTGCCAGCAGCTTAGCGGGCAGGGCCGATGAGCAGTTCTTC. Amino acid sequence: CASSLAGRADEQFF.

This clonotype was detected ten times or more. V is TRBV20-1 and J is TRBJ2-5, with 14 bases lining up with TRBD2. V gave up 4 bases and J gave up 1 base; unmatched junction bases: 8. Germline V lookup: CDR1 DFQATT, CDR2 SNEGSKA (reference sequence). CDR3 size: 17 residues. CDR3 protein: CSATRLAGGPSQETQYF. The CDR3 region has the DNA TGCAGTGCTACCCGACTAGCGGGGGGGCCTTCCCAAGAGACCCAGTACTTC.

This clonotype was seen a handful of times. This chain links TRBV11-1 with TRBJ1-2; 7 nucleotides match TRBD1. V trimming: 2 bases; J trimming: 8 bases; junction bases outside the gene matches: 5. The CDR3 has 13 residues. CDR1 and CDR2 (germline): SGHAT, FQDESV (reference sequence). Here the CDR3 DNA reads TGTGCCAGCAGCTTACGACCAGGGGGAGGCTACACCTTC. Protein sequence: CASSLRPGGGYTF. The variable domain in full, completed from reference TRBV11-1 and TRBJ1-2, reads EAEVAQSPRYKITEKSQAVAFWCDPISGHATLYWYRQILGQGPELLVQFQDESVVDDSQLPKDRFSAERLKGVDSTLKIQPAELGDSAMYLCASSLRPGGGYTFGSGTRLTVV.

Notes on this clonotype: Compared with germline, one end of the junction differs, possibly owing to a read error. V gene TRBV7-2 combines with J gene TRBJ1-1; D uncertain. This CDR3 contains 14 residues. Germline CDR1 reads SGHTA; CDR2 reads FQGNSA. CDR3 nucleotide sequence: TGTGCCAGCAGTTCCAGCCCCGGGAACGCTGAAGCTTTCTTT. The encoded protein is CASSSSPGNAEAFF.

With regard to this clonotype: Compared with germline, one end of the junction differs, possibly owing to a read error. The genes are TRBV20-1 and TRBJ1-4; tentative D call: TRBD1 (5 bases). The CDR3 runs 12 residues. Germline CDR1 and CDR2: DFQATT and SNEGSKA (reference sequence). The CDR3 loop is CRAMGGNEKLFF. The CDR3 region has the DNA TGCAGGGCTATGGGGGGGAATGAAAAACTGTTTTTT.

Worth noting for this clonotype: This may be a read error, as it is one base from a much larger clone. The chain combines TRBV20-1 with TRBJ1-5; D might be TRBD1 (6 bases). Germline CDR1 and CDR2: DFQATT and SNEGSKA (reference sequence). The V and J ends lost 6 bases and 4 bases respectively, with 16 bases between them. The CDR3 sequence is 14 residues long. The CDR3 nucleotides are TGCAGTGCACGACAGGAGTATGGGAATCAGCCCCAGCATTTT. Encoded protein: CSARQEYGNQPQHF.

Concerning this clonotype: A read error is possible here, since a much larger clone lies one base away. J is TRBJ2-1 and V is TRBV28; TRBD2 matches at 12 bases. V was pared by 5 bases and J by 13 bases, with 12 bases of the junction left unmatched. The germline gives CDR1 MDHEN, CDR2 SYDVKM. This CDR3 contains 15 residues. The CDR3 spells CASSPRTSGTETQFF. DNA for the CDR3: TGTGCCAGCAGTCCCAGGACTAGCGGGACAGAGACCCAGTTCTTC.

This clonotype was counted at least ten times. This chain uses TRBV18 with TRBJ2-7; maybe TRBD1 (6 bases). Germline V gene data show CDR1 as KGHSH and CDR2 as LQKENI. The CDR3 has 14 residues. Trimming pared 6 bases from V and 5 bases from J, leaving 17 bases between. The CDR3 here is CASSVSGTLHEQYF. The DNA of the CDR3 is TGTGCCAGCTCGGTTTCCGGGACACTGCACGAGCAGTACTTC.

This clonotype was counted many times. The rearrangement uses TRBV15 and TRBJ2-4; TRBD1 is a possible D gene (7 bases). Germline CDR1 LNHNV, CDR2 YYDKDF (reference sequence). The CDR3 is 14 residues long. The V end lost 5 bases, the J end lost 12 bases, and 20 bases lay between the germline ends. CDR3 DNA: TGTGCCACCAGCGGGGGAGGAACAGGGGTAACTCAGTACTTC. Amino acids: CATSGGGTGVTQYF.

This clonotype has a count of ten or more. The DNA for the CDR3 is TGTGCCAGCAGCCCAAAGGCCGGGACAGGGGGAAAGACCCAGTACTTC. This gives the protein CASSPKAGTGGKTQYF. The V gene is TRBV14, the J gene TRBJ2-5, with 11 bases lining up with TRBD1. The junction had 10 bases not matched to a gene; V was cut back by 4 bases and J by 6 bases. The CDR3 is made up of 16 amino acids. In germline, CDR1 is SGHDN, CDR2 FVKESK.

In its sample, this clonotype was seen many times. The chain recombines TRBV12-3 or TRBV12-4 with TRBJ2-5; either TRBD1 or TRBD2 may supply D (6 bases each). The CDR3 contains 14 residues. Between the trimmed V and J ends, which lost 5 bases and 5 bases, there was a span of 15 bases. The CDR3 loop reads CASSLRGALETQYF. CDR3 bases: TGTGCCAGCAGTCTTAGGGGGGCCCTGGAGACCCAGTACTTC.

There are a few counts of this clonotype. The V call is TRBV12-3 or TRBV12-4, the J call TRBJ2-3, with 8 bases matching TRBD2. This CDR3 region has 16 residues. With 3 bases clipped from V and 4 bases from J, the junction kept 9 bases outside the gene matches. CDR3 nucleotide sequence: TGTGCCAGCAGTTTTGGGACTAGGGGGAGTGCAGATACGCAGTATTTT. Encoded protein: CASSFGTRGSADTQYF.

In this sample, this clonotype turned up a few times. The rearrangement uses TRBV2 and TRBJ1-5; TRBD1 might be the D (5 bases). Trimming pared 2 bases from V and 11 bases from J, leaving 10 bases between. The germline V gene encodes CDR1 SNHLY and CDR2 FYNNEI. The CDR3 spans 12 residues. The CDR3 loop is CASSESPRAQHF. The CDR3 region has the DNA TGTGCCAGCAGTGAATCTCCCAGGGCCCAGCATTTT.

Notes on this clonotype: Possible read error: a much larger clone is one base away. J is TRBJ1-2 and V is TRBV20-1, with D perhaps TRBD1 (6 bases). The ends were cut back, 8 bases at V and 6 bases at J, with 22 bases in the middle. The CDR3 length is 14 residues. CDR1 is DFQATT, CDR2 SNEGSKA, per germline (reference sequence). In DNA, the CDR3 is TGCAGTACTATCGATACAGGGACCATGGATGGCTACACCTTC. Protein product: CSTIDTGTMDGYTF.

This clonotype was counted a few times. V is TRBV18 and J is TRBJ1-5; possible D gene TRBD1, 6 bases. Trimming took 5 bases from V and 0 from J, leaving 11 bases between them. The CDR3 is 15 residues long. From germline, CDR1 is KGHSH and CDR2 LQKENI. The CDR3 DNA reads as TGTGCCAGCTCAACGGGGGGCCCTAGCAATCAGCCCCAGCATTTT. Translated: CASSTGGPSNQPQHF. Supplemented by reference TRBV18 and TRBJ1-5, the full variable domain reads NAGVMQNPRHLVRRRGQEARLRCSPMKGHSHVYWYRQLPEEGLKFMVYLQKENIIDESGMPKERFSAEFPKEGPSILRIQQVVRGDSAAYFCASSTGGPSNQPQHFGDGTRLSIL.

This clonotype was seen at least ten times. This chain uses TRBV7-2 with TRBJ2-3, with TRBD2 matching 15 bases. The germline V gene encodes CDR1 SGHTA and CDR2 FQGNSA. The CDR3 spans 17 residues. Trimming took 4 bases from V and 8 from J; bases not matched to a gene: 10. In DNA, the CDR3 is TGTGCCAGCAGCTCTACCCCAGGACTAGCGGGGGGGGGTACGCAGTATTTT. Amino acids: CASSSTPGLAGGGTQYF.

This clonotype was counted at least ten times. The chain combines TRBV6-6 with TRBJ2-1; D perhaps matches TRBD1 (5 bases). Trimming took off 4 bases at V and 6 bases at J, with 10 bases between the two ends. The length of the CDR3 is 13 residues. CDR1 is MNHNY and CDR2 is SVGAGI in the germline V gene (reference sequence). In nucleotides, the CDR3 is TGTGCCAGCAGTTGGAGACAGAGCAATGAGCAGTTCTTC. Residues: CASSWRQSNEQFF.

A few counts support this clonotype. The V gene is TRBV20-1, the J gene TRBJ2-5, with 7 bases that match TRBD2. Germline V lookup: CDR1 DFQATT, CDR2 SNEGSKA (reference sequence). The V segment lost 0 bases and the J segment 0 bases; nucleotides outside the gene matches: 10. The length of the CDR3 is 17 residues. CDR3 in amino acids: CSARDPASGLYQETQYF. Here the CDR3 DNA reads TGCAGTGCTAGAGATCCAGCTAGCGGATTGTACCAAGAGACCCAGTACTTC.